This TCR beta chain was identified during a study of T cell changes during pregnancy in multiple sclerosis (dated by TCRdb to between 2018 and 2020). The study in broad terms: In women with multiple sclerosis, the researchers looked at how the T cell repertoire shifted as pregnancy progressed.

The library was prepared using the immunoSEQ multiplex PCR assay. Sourced from immuneACCESS, this table was stored by TCRdb with only in-frame sequences that have V and J called. A share of the clones is absent; for the studies checked, an unresolved V gene accounts for under half, and the remainder has no known explanation. The sample table holds fewer than 20,000 clones, of which about 88% were seen once. In total, the top ten clones hold 1.3% of the sample. This clone was seen a few times. Its antigen is not yet known. No base quality values were provided; no much bigger clone lies one nucleotide off. In the germline V gene, CDR1 corresponds to SGHRS and CDR2 to YFSETQ. Compared with germline, V lacks 2 bases and J lacks 10 bases; bases without a gene match: 6. The CDR3 has 15 amino acids, counting the end cysteine and phenylalanine. Only the CDR3 part of the read is kept: 45 bases, read in frame from the first base.

The receptor's source is a female donor in good health, enrolled as a control in a pregnancy study. Material: CD4+ T cells from peripheral blood mononuclear cells, obtained in the first trimester of pregnancy. This sequence uses TRBV5-1 and TRBJ2-1, and TRBD2 matches 13 of the central bases. The nucleotides read TGCGCCAGCAGCTTACGGACTAGCGGGGGTCAAGAGCAGTTCTTC. Translation gives CASSLRTSGGQEQFF.